These 13 T cell receptor beta chains were sequenced from one sample in a study of cytotoxic CD8 clonotypes in ibrutinib-treated CLL. Clones were sequenced by immunoSEQ multiplex PCR, and TCRdb holds only the in-frame ones, with some missing. The table has some 130,000 clones, roughly 90% seen once. The specimen was PBMCs, collected after 12 months of ibrutinib treatment. The origin of the receptors is a human donor with chronic lymphocytic leukemia.

In nucleotides, the CDR3 is TGCAGCGGGAAATTAGGTGGGCGCAACAATGAGCAGTTCTTC. Translating gives CSGKLGGRNNEQFF. The chain employs TRBV29-1 and TRBJ2-1; D not resolved. V was shortened by 7 bases and J by 5 bases, with 18 bases between the two germline ends. The CDR3 covers 14 residues. Germline loops: CDR1 SQVTM, CDR2 ANQGSEA.

The CDR3 bases are TGTGCCAGCAGTAGGGGACGTGAGGAAAAACTGTTTTTT. This translates into CASSRGREEKLFF. The chain uses TRBV27 and TRBJ1-4, with D possibly matching TRBD1 (5 bases). Germline V gene lookup returns CDR1 MNHEY and CDR2 SMNVEV (reference sequence). This CDR3 has 13 amino acids. Trimming removed 5 bases at V and 8 bases at J, with 12 bases between.

In its sample, this clone was seen once. V usage is TRBV2 and J usage is TRBJ1-3; D gene unclear. Per germline, CDR1 SNHLY and CDR2 FYNNEI. CDR3 size: 14 residues. Trimming cost V 5 bases and J 0 bases, with 8 bases left between them. CDR3 nucleotide sequence: TGTGCCAGCAGTCAAGAGAACTCTGGAAACACCATATATTTT. Translation: CASSQENSGNTIYF.

CDR3 sequence: CASSLARTSGANVLTF. For the CDR3, the DNA is TGTGCCAGCAGTTTAGCAAGGACCTCTGGGGCCAACGTCCTGACTTTC. The chain links TRBV28 to TRBJ2-6, with unresolved D. Per the germline V gene, CDR1 is MDHEN and CDR2 is SYDVKM. V lost 2 bases and J lost 0, with 8 bases in between. The CDR3 extends over 16 amino acids.

The J gene is TRBJ1-1, the V gene TRBV5-1; TRBD1 is a possible D gene (5 bases). Trimming took 0 bases from V and 4 from J, leaving 13 bases between them. CDR3 length: 15 residues. CDR1 and CDR2 (germline): SGHRS, YFSETQ. CDR3 DNA: TGCGCCAGCAGCTTGGCCACGGGGGTTATCACTGAAGCTTTCTTT. Translating gives CASSLATGVITEAFF.

This clone was observed once. The rearrangement joins TRBV23-1 to TRBJ2-3; 9 bases fit TRBD2. TRBV23-1 is labeled an ORF, and its function is uncertain. After removal of 3 bases from V and 1 base from J, the junction contained 8 bases not matched to a gene. The CDR3 runs to 17 residues. The chain's CDR3 is CASSHSLAGDCTDTQYF. CDR3 bases: TGCGCCAGCAGTCACTCGTTAGCGGGAGATTGCACAGATACGCAGTATTTT.

The chain recombines TRBV4-2 with TRBJ1-4, with 8 bases matching TRBD1. The CDR3 is 15 residues long. The V segment lost 5 bases and the J segment 7 bases; nucleotides outside the gene matches: 9. CDR1 LGHNA and CDR2 YNFKEQ come from the germline V gene. The CDR3 loop reads CASSGGQEWGEKLFF. CDR3 sequence (DNA): TGTGCCAGCAGCGGGGGACAGGAGTGGGGTGAAAAACTGTTTTTT.

The chain carries TRBV19 and TRBJ2-2; maybe TRBD2 (7 bases). This CDR3 contains 16 residues. Germline V gene sequence: CDR1 LNHDA, CDR2 SQIVND (reference sequence). Trimming pared 3 bases from V and 4 bases from J, leaving 15 bases between. CDR3 coding DNA: TGTGCCAGTAGTATTACGGGGGGCTCGATCACCGGGGAGCTGTTTTTT. Its protein product is CASSITGGSITGELFF.

The chain carries TRBV28 and TRBJ1-3; D possibly corresponds to TRBD1 (5 bases). Per the germline V gene, CDR1 is MDHEN and CDR2 is SYDVKM. CDR3 length: 16 amino acids. V was shortened by 4 bases and J by 4 bases, with 17 bases between the two germline ends. For the CDR3, the DNA is TGTGCCAGCAGTTCCCCTCCCGGGGCTACGGGAAACACCATATATTTT. Its translation is CASSSPPGATGNTIYF.

The CDR3 loop is CASSLGLAGGLREQFF. CDR3 in DNA: TGCGCCAGCAGCTTGGGACTAGCGGGAGGGCTACGGGAGCAGTTCTTC. The chain is built from TRBV5-1 and TRBJ2-1; 14 bases are shared with TRBD2. There are 16 residues in the CDR3. Germline-derived CDR1 and CDR2 are SGHRS and YFSETQ. V lost 0 bases, J lost 10 bases, and 6 bases stayed unmatched.

The chain is built from TRBV18 and TRBJ2-6; no definite D call. CDR3 size: 16 residues. V was pared by 4 bases and J by 4 bases, with 14 bases between. Germline CDR1 is KGHSH and CDR2 is LQKENI. The CDR3 reads CASSLTGPGGANVLTF. CDR3 DNA: TGTGCCAGCTCACTGACGGGCCCAGGAGGGGCCAACGTCCTGACTTTC. Combining the CDR3 with reference TRBV18 and TRBJ2-6 gives the whole variable domain NAGVMQNPRHLVRRRGQEARLRCSPMKGHSHVYWYRQLPEEGLKFMVYLQKENIIDESGMPKERFSAEFPKEGPSILRIQQVVRGDSAAYFCASSLTGPGGANVLTFGAGSRLTVL.

The chain uses TRBV14 and TRBJ2-1, with 9 bases identical to TRBD2. V lost 4 bases, J lost 1 base, and 5 bases stayed unmatched. The CDR3 totals 16 residues. Looked up from germline, CDR1 is SGHDN and CDR2 is FVKESK. The CDR3 loop is CASSPIAGDSYNEQFF. DNA of the CDR3: TGTGCCAGCAGCCCGATAGCGGGAGATTCCTACAATGAGCAGTTCTTC.

The chain links TRBV29-1 to TRBJ2-1; D gene ambiguous. The CDR3 has 14 amino acids. V dropped 0 bases and J dropped 14 bases, with 20 bases sitting between them. Germline assignment: CDR1 SQVTM and CDR2 ANQGSEA. CDR3 loop: CSVEDRTGLRLEFF. CDR3 in DNA: TGCAGCGTTGAAGATCGGACGGGTTTACGGCTAGAGTTCTTC.